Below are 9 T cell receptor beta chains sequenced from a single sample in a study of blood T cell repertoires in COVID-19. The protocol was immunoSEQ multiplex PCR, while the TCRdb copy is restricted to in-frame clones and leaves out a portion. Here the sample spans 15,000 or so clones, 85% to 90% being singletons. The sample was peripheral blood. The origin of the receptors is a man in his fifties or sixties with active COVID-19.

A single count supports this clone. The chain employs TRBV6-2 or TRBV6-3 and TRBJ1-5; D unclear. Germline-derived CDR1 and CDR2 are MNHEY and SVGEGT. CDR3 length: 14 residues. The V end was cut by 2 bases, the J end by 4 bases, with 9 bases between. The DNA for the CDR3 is TGTGCCAGCAGTTACAGGGAGTGGAATCAGCCCCAGCATTTT. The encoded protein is CASSYREWNQPQHF.

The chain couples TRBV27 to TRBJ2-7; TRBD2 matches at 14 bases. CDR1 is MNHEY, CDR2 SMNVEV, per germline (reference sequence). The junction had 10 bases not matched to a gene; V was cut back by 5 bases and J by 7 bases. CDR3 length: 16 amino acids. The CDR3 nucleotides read TGTGCCAGCAGTACCCCGGGACTAGCGGGAGTTCGGGAGCAGTACTTC. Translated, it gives CASSTPGLAGVREQYF.

CDR3 region: CASSLVGGYGYTF. The DNA for the CDR3 is TGTGCCAGCAGTTTAGTCGGTGGCTATGGCTACACCTTC. The chain has TRBV28 and TRBJ1-2; D call uncertain. The CDR3 loop spans 13 amino acids. V was trimmed by 2 bases and J by 4 bases, leaving 8 bases between them. CDR1 is MDHEN and CDR2 is SYDVKM in the germline V gene.

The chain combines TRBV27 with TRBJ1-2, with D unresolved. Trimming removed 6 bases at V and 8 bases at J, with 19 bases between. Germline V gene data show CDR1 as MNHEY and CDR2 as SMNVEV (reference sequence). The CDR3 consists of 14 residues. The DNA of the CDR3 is TGTGCCAGCAGCTTCCGGGATCCATCAAGAGGCTACACCTTC. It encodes CASSFRDPSRGYTF.

CDR3 coding DNA: TGTGCCAGTAGTACGCTAGCGGGAAACATTCAGTACTTC. This translates into CASSTLAGNIQYF. The rearrangement links TRBV19 to TRBJ2-4; 8 bases match TRBD2. The V segment lost 4 bases and the J segment 6 bases; nucleotides outside the gene matches: 2. The CDR3 has 13 residues. From germline, CDR1 is LNHDA and CDR2 SQIVND (reference sequence).

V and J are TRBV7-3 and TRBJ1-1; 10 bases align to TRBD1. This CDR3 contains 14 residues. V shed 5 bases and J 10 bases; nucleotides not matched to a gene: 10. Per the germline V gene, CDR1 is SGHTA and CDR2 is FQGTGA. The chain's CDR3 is CASSPGTGAVRAFF. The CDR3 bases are TGTGCCAGCAGCCCCGGGACAGGGGCAGTGAGAGCTTTCTTT.

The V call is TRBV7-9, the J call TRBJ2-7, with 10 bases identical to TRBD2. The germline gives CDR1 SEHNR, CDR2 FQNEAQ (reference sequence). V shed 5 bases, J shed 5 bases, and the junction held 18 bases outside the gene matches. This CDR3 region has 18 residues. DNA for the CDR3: TGTGCCAGCAGCAAGGGGGGAGCGGGAGGGCCCCACGCGAACGAGCAGTACTTC. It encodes CASSKGGAGGPHANEQYF.

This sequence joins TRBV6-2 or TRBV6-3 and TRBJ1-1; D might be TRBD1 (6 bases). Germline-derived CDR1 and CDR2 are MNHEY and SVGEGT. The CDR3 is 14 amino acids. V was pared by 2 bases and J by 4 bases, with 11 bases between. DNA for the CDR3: TGTGCCAGCAGTTACACACAGGGCCGCACTGAAGCTTTCTTT. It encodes CASSYTQGRTEAFF.

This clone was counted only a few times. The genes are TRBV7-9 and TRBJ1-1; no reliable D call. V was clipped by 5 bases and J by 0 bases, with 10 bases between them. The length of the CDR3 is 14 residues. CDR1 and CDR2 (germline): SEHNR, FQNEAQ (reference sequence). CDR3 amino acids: CASSQGGMNTEAFF. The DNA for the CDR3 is TGTGCCAGCAGCCAAGGCGGCATGAACACTGAAGCTTTCTTT.